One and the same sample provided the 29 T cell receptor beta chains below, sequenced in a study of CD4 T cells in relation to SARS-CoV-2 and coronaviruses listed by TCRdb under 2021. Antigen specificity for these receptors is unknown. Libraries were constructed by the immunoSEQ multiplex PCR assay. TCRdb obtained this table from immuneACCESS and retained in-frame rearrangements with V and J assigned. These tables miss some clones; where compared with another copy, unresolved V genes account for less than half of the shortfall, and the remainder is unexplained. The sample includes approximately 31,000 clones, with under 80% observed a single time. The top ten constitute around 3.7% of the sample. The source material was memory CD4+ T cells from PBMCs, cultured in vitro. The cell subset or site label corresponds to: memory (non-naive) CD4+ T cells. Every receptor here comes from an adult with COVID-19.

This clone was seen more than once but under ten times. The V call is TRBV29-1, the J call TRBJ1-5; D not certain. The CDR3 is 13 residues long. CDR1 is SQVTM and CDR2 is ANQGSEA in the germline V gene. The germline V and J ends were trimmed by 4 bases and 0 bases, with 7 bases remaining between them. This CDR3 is CSVAEHSNQPQHF. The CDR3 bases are TGCAGCGTTGCAGAACATAGCAATCAGCCCCAGCATTTT.

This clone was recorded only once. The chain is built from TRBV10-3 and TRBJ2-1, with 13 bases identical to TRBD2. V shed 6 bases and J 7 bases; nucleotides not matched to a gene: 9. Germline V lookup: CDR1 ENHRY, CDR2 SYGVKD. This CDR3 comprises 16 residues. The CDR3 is CAISLQLAGGENEQFF. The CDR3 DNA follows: TGTGCCATCAGCCTACAACTAGCGGGAGGGGAGAATGAGCAGTTCTTC.

The CDR3: CASSLQVNTIYF. CDR3 sequence (DNA): TGTGCCAGCAGTTTACAGGTGAACACCATATATTTT. The J gene is TRBJ1-3, the V gene TRBV6-6, with D possibly TRBD1 on 5 matching bases. The CDR3 contains 12 residues. CDR1 and CDR2 from the germline V gene are MNHNY and SVGAGI (reference sequence). V was pared by 4 bases and J by 7 bases, with 8 bases between.

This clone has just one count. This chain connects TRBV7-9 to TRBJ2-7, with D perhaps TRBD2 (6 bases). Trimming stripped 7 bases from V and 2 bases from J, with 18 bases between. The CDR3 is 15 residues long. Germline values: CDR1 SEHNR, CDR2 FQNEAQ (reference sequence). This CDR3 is CASTSRGSGPYEQYF. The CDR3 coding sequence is TGTGCCAGCACCTCCCGGGGGAGCGGCCCCTACGAGCAGTACTTC.

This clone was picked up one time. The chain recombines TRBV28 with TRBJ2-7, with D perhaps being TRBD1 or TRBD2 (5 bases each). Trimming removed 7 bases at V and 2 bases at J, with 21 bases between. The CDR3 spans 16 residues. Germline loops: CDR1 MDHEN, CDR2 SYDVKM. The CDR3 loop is CASTYIGMGETYEQYF. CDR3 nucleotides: TGTGCCAGCACCTACATAGGGATGGGGGAAACCTACGAGCAGTACTTC. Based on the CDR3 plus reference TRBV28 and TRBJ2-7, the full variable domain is DVKVTQSSRYLVKRTGEKVFLECVQDMDHENMFWYRQDPGLGLRLIYFSYDVKMKEKGDIPEGYSVSREKKERFSLILESASTNQTSMYLCASTYIGMGETYEQYFGPGTRLTVT.

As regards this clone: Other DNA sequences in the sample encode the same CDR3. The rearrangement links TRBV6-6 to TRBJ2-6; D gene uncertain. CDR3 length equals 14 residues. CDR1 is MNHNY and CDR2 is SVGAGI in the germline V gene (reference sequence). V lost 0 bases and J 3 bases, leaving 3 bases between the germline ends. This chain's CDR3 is CASSYSIGANVLTF. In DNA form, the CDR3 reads TGTGCCAGCAGTTACTCGATTGGGGCCAACGTCCTGACTTTC.

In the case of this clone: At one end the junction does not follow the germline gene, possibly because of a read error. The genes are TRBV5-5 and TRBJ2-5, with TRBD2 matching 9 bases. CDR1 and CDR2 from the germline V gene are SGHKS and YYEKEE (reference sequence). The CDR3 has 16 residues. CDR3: CAGSFFVAGERETQYF. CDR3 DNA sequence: TGTGCCGGCAGCTTTTTTGTAGCGGGAGAGCGGGAGACCCAGTACTTC.

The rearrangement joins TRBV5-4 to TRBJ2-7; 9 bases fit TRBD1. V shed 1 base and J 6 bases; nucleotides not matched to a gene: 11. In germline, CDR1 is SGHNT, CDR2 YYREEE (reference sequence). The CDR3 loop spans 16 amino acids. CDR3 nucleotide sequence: TGTGCCAGCAGCTTGTTTTCAGGGACAGGGACATCCGAGCAGTACTTC. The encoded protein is CASSLFSGTGTSEQYF.

The CDR3 reads CASSLVRIAAGANVLTF. The CDR3 bases are TGTGCCAGCAGTTTAGTTCGGATCGCAGCTGGGGCCAACGTCCTGACTTTC. The V gene is TRBV28, the J gene TRBJ2-6; no reliable D call. This CDR3 has 17 amino acids. With 2 bases removed from V and 2 bases from J, the gap between germline ends came to 13 bases. Germline CDR1 MDHEN, CDR2 SYDVKM.

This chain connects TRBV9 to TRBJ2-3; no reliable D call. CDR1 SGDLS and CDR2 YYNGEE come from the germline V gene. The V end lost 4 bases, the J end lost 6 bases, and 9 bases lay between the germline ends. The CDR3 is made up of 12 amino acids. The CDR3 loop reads CASSPRSDTQYF. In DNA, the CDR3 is TGTGCCAGCAGCCCCCGATCGGATACGCAGTATTTT.

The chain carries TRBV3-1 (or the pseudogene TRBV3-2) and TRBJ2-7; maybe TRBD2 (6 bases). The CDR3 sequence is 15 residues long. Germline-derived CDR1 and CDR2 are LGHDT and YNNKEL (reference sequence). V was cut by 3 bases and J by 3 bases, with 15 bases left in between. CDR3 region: CASSHTGTQIYEQYF. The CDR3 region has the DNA TGTGCCAGCAGCCACACCGGGACTCAGATCTACGAGCAGTACTTC.

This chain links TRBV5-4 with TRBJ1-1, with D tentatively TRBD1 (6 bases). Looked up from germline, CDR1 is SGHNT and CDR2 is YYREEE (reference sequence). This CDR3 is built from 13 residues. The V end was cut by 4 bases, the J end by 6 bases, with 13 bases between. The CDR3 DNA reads TGTGCCAGCAGCCCGACAGGTGTCTCTGAAGCTTTCTTT. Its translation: CASSPTGVSEAFF. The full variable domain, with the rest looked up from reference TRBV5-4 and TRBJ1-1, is ETGVTQSPTHLIKTRGQQVTLRCSSQSGHNTVSWYQQALGQGPQFIFQYYREEENGRGNFPPRFSGLQFPNYSSELNVNALELDDSALYLCASSPTGVSEAFFGQGTRLTVV.

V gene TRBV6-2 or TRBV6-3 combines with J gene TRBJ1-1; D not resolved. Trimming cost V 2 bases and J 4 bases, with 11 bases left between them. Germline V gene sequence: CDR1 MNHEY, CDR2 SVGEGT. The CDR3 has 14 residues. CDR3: CASSYQPIPTEAFF. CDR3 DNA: TGTGCCAGCAGTTACCAGCCAATCCCCACTGAAGCTTTCTTT.

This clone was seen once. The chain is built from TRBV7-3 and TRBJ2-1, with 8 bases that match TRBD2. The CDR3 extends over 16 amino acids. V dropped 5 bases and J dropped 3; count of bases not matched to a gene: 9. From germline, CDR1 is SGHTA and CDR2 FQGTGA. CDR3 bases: TGTGCCAGCAGCAATAGCGGCGGGGGGTACTACAATGAGCAGTTCTTC. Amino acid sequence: CASSNSGGGYYNEQFF.

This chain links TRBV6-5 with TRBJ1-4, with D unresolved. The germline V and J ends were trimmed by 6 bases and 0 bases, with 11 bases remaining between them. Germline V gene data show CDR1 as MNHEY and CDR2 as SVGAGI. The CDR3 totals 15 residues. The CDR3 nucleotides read TGTGCCAGCAGAGGAAGTTTTGCAACTAATGAAAAACTGTTTTTT. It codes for CASRGSFATNEKLFF.

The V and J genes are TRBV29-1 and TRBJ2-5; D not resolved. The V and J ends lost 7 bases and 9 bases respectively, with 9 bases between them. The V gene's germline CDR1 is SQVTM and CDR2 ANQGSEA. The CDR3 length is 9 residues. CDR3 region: CSAHKAQYF. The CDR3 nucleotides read TGCAGCGCCCATAAGGCCCAGTACTTC.

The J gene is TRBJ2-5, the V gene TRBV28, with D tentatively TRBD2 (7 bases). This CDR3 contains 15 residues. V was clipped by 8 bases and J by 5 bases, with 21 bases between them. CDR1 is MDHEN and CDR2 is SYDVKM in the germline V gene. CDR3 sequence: CASRDIRGASETQYF. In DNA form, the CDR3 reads TGTGCCAGCCGTGACATACGGGGGGCATCGGAGACCCAGTACTTC.

CDR3 loop: CAIRPGQSSDTQYF. The CDR3 DNA reads TGTGCCATCAGACCGGGACAGTCTTCAGATACGCAGTATTTT. This chain links TRBV10-3 with TRBJ2-3, with 7 bases lining up with TRBD1. The CDR3 covers 14 residues. V trimming: 6 bases; J trimming: 4 bases; junction bases outside the gene matches: 7. The germline V gene encodes CDR1 ENHRY and CDR2 SYGVKD.

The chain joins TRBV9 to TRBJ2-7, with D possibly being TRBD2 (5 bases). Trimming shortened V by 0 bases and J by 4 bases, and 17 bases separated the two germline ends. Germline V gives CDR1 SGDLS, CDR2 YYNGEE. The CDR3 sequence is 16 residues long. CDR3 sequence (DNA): TGTGCCAGCAGCGTAGGAGCCCTAGCAAGCCAGTACGAGCAGTACTTC. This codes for CASSVGALASQYEQYF.

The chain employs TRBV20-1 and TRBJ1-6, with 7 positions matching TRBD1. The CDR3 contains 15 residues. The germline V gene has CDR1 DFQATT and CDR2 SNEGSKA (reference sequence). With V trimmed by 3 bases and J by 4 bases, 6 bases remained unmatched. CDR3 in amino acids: CSASRTGAYNSPLHF. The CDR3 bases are TGCAGTGCTAGTCGGACAGGCGCTTATAATTCACCCCTCCACTTT.

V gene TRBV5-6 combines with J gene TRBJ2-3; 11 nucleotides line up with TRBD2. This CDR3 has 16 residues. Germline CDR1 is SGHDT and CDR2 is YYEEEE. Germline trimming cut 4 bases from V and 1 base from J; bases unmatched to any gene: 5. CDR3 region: CASSIAGGSGTDTQYF. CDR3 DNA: TGTGCCAGCAGCATAGCGGGAGGGTCTGGCACAGATACGCAGTATTTT.

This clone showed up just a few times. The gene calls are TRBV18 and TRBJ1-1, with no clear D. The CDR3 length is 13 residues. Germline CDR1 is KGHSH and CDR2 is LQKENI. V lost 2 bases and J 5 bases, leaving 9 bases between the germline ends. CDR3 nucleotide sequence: TGTGCCAGCTCACCAGGGGATGGTACTGAAGCTTTCTTT. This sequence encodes CASSPGDGTEAFF.

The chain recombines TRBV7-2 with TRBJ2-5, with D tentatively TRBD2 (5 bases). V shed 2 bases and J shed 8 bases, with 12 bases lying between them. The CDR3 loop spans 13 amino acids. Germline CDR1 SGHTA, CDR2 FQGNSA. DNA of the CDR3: TGTGCCAGCAGCTTAAATTCCCGGGGAACCCAGTACTTC. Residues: CASSLNSRGTQYF.

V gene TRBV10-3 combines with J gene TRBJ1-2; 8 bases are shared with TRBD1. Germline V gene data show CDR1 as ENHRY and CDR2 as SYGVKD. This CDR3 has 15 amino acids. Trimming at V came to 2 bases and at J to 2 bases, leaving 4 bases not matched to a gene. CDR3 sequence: CAISELRTGNYGYTF. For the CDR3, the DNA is TGTGCCATCAGTGAGCTAAGGACAGGGAACTATGGCTACACCTTC.

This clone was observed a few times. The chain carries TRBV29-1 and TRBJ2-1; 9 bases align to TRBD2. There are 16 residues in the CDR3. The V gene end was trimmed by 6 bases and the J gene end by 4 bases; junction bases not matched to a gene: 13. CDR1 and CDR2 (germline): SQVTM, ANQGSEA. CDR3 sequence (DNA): TGCAGCGTAACCCCGGGTTTGGCGGGAGGGTACAATGAGCAGTTCTTC. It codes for CSVTPGLAGGYNEQFF.

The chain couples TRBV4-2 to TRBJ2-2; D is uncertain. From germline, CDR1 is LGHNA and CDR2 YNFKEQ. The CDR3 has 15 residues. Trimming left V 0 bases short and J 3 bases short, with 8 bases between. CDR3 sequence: CASSQEGLDTGELFF. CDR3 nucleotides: TGTGCCAGCAGCCAAGAGGGTCTCGACACCGGGGAGCTGTTTTTT.

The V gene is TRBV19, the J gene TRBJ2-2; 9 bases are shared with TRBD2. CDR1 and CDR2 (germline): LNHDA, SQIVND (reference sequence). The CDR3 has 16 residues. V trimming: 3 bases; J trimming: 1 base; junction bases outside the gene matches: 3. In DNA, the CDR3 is TGTGCCAGTAGTATGACTAGCGGACGGAACACCGGGGAGCTGTTTTTT. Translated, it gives CASSMTSGRNTGELFF.

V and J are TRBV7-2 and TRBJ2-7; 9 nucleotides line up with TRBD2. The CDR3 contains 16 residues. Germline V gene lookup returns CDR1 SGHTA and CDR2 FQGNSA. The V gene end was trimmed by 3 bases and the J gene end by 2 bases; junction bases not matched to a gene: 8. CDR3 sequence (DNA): TGTGCCAGCAGCTTTGCCCTAGCGGGATTAACCTACGAGCAGTACTTC. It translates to CASSFALAGLTYEQYF.

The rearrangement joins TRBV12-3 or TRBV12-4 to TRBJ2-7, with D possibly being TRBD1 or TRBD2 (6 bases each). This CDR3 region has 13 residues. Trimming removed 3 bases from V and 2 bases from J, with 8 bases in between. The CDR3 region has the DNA TGTGCCAGCAGTTTTGGGGGGCCCTACGAGCAGTACTTC. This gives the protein CASSFGGPYEQYF.